This TCR beta chain came from a study of cytomegalovirus exposure and HLA in healthy donors. As for the study in general: Among about 179 million T cells, an earlier analysis found 117 million unique TCR beta sequences.

To note about this clone: Its target is unknown.

13 Jbeta primers and 60 Vbeta primers were used for the PCR. The method was immunoSEQ multiplex PCR; TCRdb's version includes in-frame clones alone and lacks a portion of them. Its clone listing holds over 100,000 clones. The ends were cut back, 0 bases at V and 9 bases at J, with 6 bases in the middle. This CDR3 region has 11 residues. The germline gives CDR1 SGDLS, CDR2 YYNGEE. Study results and limitations: Per a prior analysis, the majority of TCR beta V segments were productive roughly 87% or roughly 30% of the time.

Sequences were obtained from PBMCs. This chain joins TRBV9 and TRBJ1-2, with TRBD1 as a possible D gene (5 bases). The source is a young man in good health and CMV-seronegative. The CDR3 region has the DNA TGTGCCAGCAGCGTAGGGGGCAGCTACACCTTC. Translated, it gives CASSVGGSYTF.